Listed below are T cell receptor beta chains from one sample, sequenced in a study of T cell changes during pregnancy in multiple sclerosis. Data came from immunoSEQ multiplex PCR; TCRdb stores just in-frame clones and leaves some out. The sample contains about 62,000 clones, over 80% of which appear only once. The sequencing used peripheral blood, collected in the second trimester of pregnancy. The receptors originated from a female donor in good health, enrolled as a control in a pregnancy study. Each CDR3 is given with its conserved first and last residue. A D gene is named only where the DNA matches it firmly. Size values are once, few and many counts, or a class for expanded clones, and some rows have none.

>TRBJ1-1|-|-|TRBV2
CASSLDRNLAFF
TGTGCCAGCAGCCTCGACAGGAATTTAGCTTTCTTT
>TRBJ2-7|-|-|TRBV7-9
CASSLAGGVNEQYF
TGTGCCAGCAGCTTAGCGGGAGGAGTCAACGAGCAGTACTTC
>TRBJ2-3|TRBD2|-|TRBV5-1
CASSGDEAGGTLDTQYF
TGCGCCAGCAGCGGGGATGAAGCGGGGGGCACTTTGGATACGCAGTATTTT
>TRBJ2-7|-|-|TRBV28
CASSLSPAYEQYF
TGTGCCAGCAGTTTATCGCCAGCCTACGAGCAGTACTTC
>TRBJ2-7|-|-|TRBV5-1
CASGPGHGYEQYF
TGCGCCAGCGGACCGGGACATGGCTACGAGCAGTACTTC
>TRBJ1-3|-|-|TRBV2
CASSVEGLSSGNTIYF
TGTGCCAGCAGTGTCGAGGGCCTGAGCTCTGGAAACACCATATATTTT
>TRBJ1-2|-|-|TRBV11-2
CASSLRQFGYTF
TGTGCCAGCAGCTTACGACAGTTCGGCTACACCTTC
>TRBJ2-1|TRBD1|-|TRBV27
CASNPRDRVGNEQFF
TGTGCCAGCAACCCCCGGGACAGGGTGGGCAATGAGCAGTTCTTC
>TRBJ2-7|TRBD2|once|TRBV18
CASSPTSGSLLREQYF
TGTGCCAGCTCACCAACTAGCGGGAGCCTTCTGCGGGAGCAGTACTTC
>TRBJ1-2|-|-|TRBV18
CASSLHRVPNNYGYTF
TGTGCCAGCTCACTACACAGGGTTCCTAATAACTATGGCTACACCTTC
>TRBJ2-1|-|-|TRBV10-3
CAISDATTLEQFF
TGTGCCATCAGTGACGCGACTACCCTTGAGCAGTTCTTC
>TRBJ1-1|-|-|TRBV18
CASQGMNTEAFF
TGTGCCAGCCAGGGTATGAACACTGAAGCTTTCTTT
>TRBJ2-3|TRBD1|-|TRBV6-1
CASSEPGQGYEDTQYF
TGTGCCAGCAGTGAACCGGGACAGGGGTATGAAGATACGCAGTATTTT
>TRBJ1-4|-|-|TRBV18
CASSLPAANEKLFF
TGTGCCAGCTCACTCCCTGCGGCTAATGAAAAACTGTTTTTT
>TRBJ1-4|-|-|TRBV7-9
CASSPQGNEKLFF
TGTGCCAGCAGTCCCCAGGGGAATGAAAAACTGTTTTTT
>TRBJ1-2|-|-|TRBV5-1
CASSLSQGYGYTF
TGCGCCAGCAGCTTGAGTCAGGGATACGGCTACACCTTC
>TRBJ2-3|-|-|TRBV5-5
CASSLVPGGTSTDTQYF
TGTGCCAGCAGCTTGGTTCCCGGCGGGACTAGCACAGATACGCAGTATTTT
>TRBJ1-2|-|-|TRBV5-1
CASQGSFNFGYGYTF
TGCGCCAGTCAGGGTTCATTTAATTTTGGCTATGGCTACACCTTC
>TRBJ1-2|-|-|TRBV19
CASSIGRVYGYTF
TGTGCCAGTAGTATAGGCAGGGTCTATGGCTACACCTTC
>TRBJ1-5|-|-|TRBV18
CASSPRTEGTQHF
TGTGCCAGCTCACCACGGACGGAGGGAACCCAGCATTTT
>TRBJ1-1|-|-|TRBV6-6
CASSAGGLTEAFF
TGTGCCAGCAGCGCGGGGGGGCTGACTGAAGCTTTCTTT
>TRBJ2-3|TRBD2|once|TRBV30
CAWSTQGGTDTQYF
TGTGCCTGGAGTACCCAGGGAGGGACAGATACGCAGTATTTT
>TRBJ1-4|-|-|TRBV5-6
CASSSAGARSEKLFF
TGTGCCAGCAGCTCGGCAGGGGCCCGGAGTGAAAAACTGTTTTTT
>TRBJ2-1|TRBD2|-|TRBV6-1
CASNEWGSGGRNEQFF
TGTGCCAGCAATGAATGGGGTAGCGGGGGGCGTAATGAGCAGTTCTTC
>TRBJ2-1|-|-|TRBV30
CAWSGGLAEPLQFF
TGTGCCTGGAGTGGGGGGCTAGCGGAGCCCCTACAGTTCTTC
>TRBJ2-5|TRBD2|-|TRBV7-6
CASSLVRGLAGEETQYF
TGTGCCAGCAGCTTAGTTCGGGGACTAGCGGGAGAGGAGACCCAGTACTTC
>TRBJ2-7|-|-|TRBV5-4
CASSFDLDQGYEQYF
TGTGCCAGCAGCTTCGATTTGGACCAGGGCTACGAGCAGTACTTC
>TRBJ1-2|TRBD1|-|TRBV6-1
CASSPDRGHYGYTF
TGTGCCAGCAGTCCCGACAGGGGGCACTATGGCTACACCTTC
>TRBJ2-7|-|few|TRBV18
CASSPSRRGTYEQYF
TGTGCCAGCTCACCTTCGCGAAGGGGGACCTACGAGCAGTACTTC
>TRBJ2-1|-|-|TRBV7-2
CASTWEPSYNEQFF
TGTGCCAGCACCTGGGAGCCCTCCTACAATGAGCAGTTCTTC
>TRBJ2-3|TRBD2|-|TRBV5-1
CASSLAASGRGDTQYF
TGCGCCAGCAGCTTGGCCGCTAGCGGGAGGGGAGATACGCAGTATTTT
>TRBJ1-5|TRBD1|-|TRBV29-1
CSVTTGTGGSNQPQHF
TGCAGCGTTACAACCGGGACAGGGGGATCTAATCAGCCCCAGCATTTT
>TRBJ2-7|-|-|TRBV25-1
CASSDRKHEQYF
TGTGCCAGCAGTGACCGTAAGCACGAGCAGTACTTC
>TRBJ1-2|TRBD1|-|TRBV4-3
CASSQAGGYGYTF
TGCGCCAGCAGCCAAGCAGGGGGATATGGCTACACCTTC
>TRBJ2-2|-|-|TRBV9
CASSVVSTGELFF
TGTGCCAGCAGCGTAGTGAGCACCGGGGAGCTGTTTTTT
>TRBJ1-1|TRBD1|-|TRBV12-5
CASGLVPGGPPEAFF
TGTGCTAGTGGTTTGGTACCAGGGGGTCCCCCTGAAGCTTTCTTT
>TRBJ2-7|-|-|TRBV20-1
CSARVHYEQYF
TGCAGTGCTAGAGTTCACTACGAGCAGTACTTC
>TRBJ2-1|-|-|TRBV29-1
CSVEWFTLEQFF
TGCAGCGTTGAATGGTTTACTCTTGAGCAGTTCTTC
>TRBJ1-5|TRBD1|-|TRBV6-4
CASSAAGGQPQHF
TGTGCCAGCAGTGCGGCAGGGGGTCAGCCCCAGCATTTT
>TRBJ2-1|TRBD1|-|TRBV7-2
CASSLASGGYNEQFF
TGTGCCAGCAGCTTAGCGTCAGGGGGATACAATGAGCAGTTCTTC
>TRBJ2-1|-|-|TRBV27
CASSLWGRGASYNEQFF
TGTGCCAGCAGTTTATGGGGTAGGGGCGCCTCCTACAATGAGCAGTTCTTC
>TRBJ2-5|TRBD2|-|TRBV7-9
CASSSGTSGGRETQYF
TGTGCCAGCAGCTCCGGGACTAGCGGGGGGCGAGAGACCCAGTACTTC
>TRBJ2-7|-|-|TRBV28
CASSSDREVSEQYF
TGTGCCAGCAGTTCCGACAGGGAGGTCTCCGAGCAGTACTTC
>TRBJ2-7|TRBD2|-|TRBV6-1
CASSESGGAFYEQYF
TGTGCCAGCAGTGAAAGCGGGGGGGCCTTCTACGAGCAGTACTTC
>TRBJ2-7|-|once|TRBV6-5
CASSRPDSVFYEQYF
TGTGCCAGCAGTCGACCGGACAGCGTCTTCTACGAGCAGTACTTC
>TRBJ1-5|-|-|TRBV6-1
CASREGSPGNQPQHF
TGTGCCAGCCGCGAGGGCTCCCCGGGCAATCAGCCCCAGCATTTT
>TRBJ2-7|-|few|TRBV7-2
CASSLSPGLTYEQYF
TGTGCCAGCAGCTTATCACCAGGACTTACCTACGAGCAGTACTTC
>TRBJ2-7|TRBD2|-|TRBV2
CASKRDSSLLYEQYF
TGTGCCAGCAAGCGGGACTCAAGTTTGCTGTACGAGCAGTACTTC
>TRBJ2-7|TRBD2|-|TRBV7-2
CASSFGGSSNEQYF
TGTGCCAGCAGCTTCGGCGGGAGTTCAAACGAGCAGTACTTC